A selection of T cell receptor beta chains follows, all from one sample in a study of T cell responses to AZD1222 COVID-19 vaccine. Assay used: immunoSEQ multiplex PCR; TCRdb lists only in-frame clones, some missing. This sample yields some 140,000 clones, of which roughly nine tenths are seen a single time; about 3.2% belongs to the top ten. The input for sequencing was peripheral blood, taken on day 0 of AZD1222 vaccination. The source is an adult in good health. The CDR3 runs from the conserved cysteine through the conserved F or W. Each record gives: clone size, J gene, D gene, V gene, CDR3 DNA, CDR3 protein. D genes are given only for firm matches. Expanded clones get a size class; other rows say once, few or many, or leave the size out.

size: .; J: TRBJ1-2; D: .; V: TRBV9; DNA: TGTGCCAGCAGCAAGGACTACTATGGCTACACCTTC; CDR3: CASSKDYYGYTF
size: .; J: TRBJ2-1; D: TRBD1; V: TRBV9; DNA: TGTGCCAGCAGCGTCACCGGGACAGGGAGTAATGAGCAGTTCTTC; CDR3: CASSVTGTGSNEQFF
size: .; J: TRBJ2-5; D: .; V: TRBV6-2/TRBV6-3; DNA: TGTGCCAGCAGTCCGGACTATTTGTCAGAGACCCAGTACTTC; CDR3: CASSPDYLSETQYF
size: .; J: TRBJ2-1; D: TRBD2; V: TRBV7-9; DNA: TGTGCCAGCAGCCCCGCCCCGGGACTAGCGGGAGGGGGTGAGCAGTTCTTC; CDR3: CASSPAPGLAGGGEQFF
size: .; J: TRBJ2-1; D: TRBD2; V: TRBV29-1; DNA: TGCAGCGTTGACTCCGGCGGGAGGGCCGGGAATGAGCAGTTCTTC; CDR3: CSVDSGGRAGNEQFF
size: .; J: TRBJ1-6; D: .; V: TRBV5-1; DNA: TGCGCCAGCAGCTTGGCCGGAGGGGGGCTAGGATCACCCCTCCACTTT; CDR3: CASSLAGGGLGSPLHF
size: .; J: TRBJ1-4; D: .; V: TRBV6-2/TRBV6-3; DNA: TGTGCCAGCAGCCGCGGCGGGCGATCTGAAAAACTGTTTTTT; CDR3: CASSRGGRSEKLFF
size: .; J: TRBJ2-2; D: .; V: TRBV3-1/TRBV3-2; DNA: TGTGCCAGCAGCCCGGCTAGCGTATACACCGGGGAGCTGTTTTTT; CDR3: CASSPASVYTGELFF
size: .; J: TRBJ2-5; D: .; V: TRBV5-6; DNA: TGTGCCAGCACCTCGACTCGGGACGCGGAGACCCAGTACTTC; CDR3: CASTSTRDAETQYF
size: .; J: TRBJ1-2; D: TRBD1; V: TRBV2; DNA: TGTGCCAGCAGTGGTGTCAGGGGGCAGAACTATGGCTACACCTTC; CDR3: CASSGVRGQNYGYTF
size: .; J: TRBJ2-5; D: TRBD2; V: TRBV11-3; DNA: TGTGCCAGCAGCCAAGCTACTAGCGGGAGACGAGAGACCCAGTACTTC; CDR3: CASSQATSGRRETQYF
size: .; J: TRBJ2-7; D: .; V: TRBV11-2; DNA: TGTGCCAGCAGCTCCCGTCAGGAGCAGTACTTC; CDR3: CASSSRQEQYF
size: .; J: TRBJ2-7; D: .; V: TRBV7-2; DNA: TGTGCCAGCAGCCGTGGACGGAGGAGCTACGAGCAGTACTTC; CDR3: CASSRGRRSYEQYF
size: .; J: TRBJ1-4; D: TRBD1; V: TRBV2; DNA: TGTGCCAGCAAGCCTGGGACAGTTGAAAAACTGTTTTTT; CDR3: CASKPGTVEKLFF
size: .; J: TRBJ2-2; D: TRBD1; V: TRBV28; DNA: TGTGCCAGCAGTCCGCCGACAGGGACCGGGGAGCTGTTTTTT; CDR3: CASSPPTGTGELFF
size: .; J: TRBJ1-2; D: .; V: TRBV6-5; DNA: TGTGCCAGCAACCCGAGGAACTATGGCTACACCTTC; CDR3: CASNPRNYGYTF
size: .; J: TRBJ2-7; D: TRBD1; V: TRBV5-1; DNA: TGCGCCAGCAGCTTGGGGCTGACAGGGGACGAGCAGTACTTC; CDR3: CASSLGLTGDEQYF
size: .; J: TRBJ2-1; D: .; V: TRBV24-1; DNA: TGTGCCACCAGTGATCCTGAGGGGGGATACAATGAGCAGTTCTTC; CDR3: CATSDPEGGYNEQFF
size: once; J: TRBJ2-7; D: TRBD1; V: TRBV6-5; DNA: TGTGCCAGCTTGGGACAGTCCTACGAGCAGTACTTC; CDR3: CASLGQSYEQYF
size: .; J: TRBJ2-3; D: TRBD2; V: TRBV5-4; DNA: TGTGCCAGCAGCTCGGGACTACTGGCAGATACGCAGTATTTT; CDR3: CASSSGLLADTQYF
size: once; J: TRBJ2-7; D: TRBD1; V: TRBV27; DNA: TGTGCCAGCAGTACGACTGGGACAGGGGCAGACGAGCAGTACTTC; CDR3: CASSTTGTGADEQYF
size: .; J: TRBJ2-1; D: TRBD2; V: TRBV9; DNA: TGTGCCAGCAGCTCGCTGGGACTAGCGGCTTCCTACAATGAGCAGTTCTTC; CDR3: CASSSLGLAASYNEQFF
size: .; J: TRBJ1-2; D: .; V: TRBV19; DNA: TGTGCCAGTAAGCCAGGCCCTTATGGCTACACCTTC; CDR3: CASKPGPYGYTF
size: .; J: TRBJ1-5; D: .; V: TRBV6-2/TRBV6-3; DNA: TGTGCCAGCAGTTACTCGGAGGGATGGCAGCCCCAGCATTTT; CDR3: CASSYSEGWQPQHF
size: .; J: TRBJ1-5; D: .; V: TRBV29-1; DNA: TGCAGCGTTGAATCTGGGGTTAGCAATCAGCCCCAGCATTTT; CDR3: CSVESGVSNQPQHF
size: .; J: TRBJ2-5; D: .; V: TRBV6-5; DNA: TGTGCCAGCAGTCGTCCAAACAGGGGGGGAGAGACCCAGTACTTC; CDR3: CASSRPNRGGETQYF
size: .; J: TRBJ1-2; D: .; V: TRBV19; DNA: TGTGCCAGTAGTATTCAGGGCGGGGATGGCTACACCTTC; CDR3: CASSIQGGDGYTF
size: .; J: TRBJ2-1; D: .; V: TRBV11-2; DNA: TGTGCCAGCAGCTTCGGGGCGGAGTGGCAGTTCTTC; CDR3: CASSFGAEWQFF
size: .; J: TRBJ1-2; D: .; V: TRBV6-5; DNA: TGTGCCAGCAGTTCCCCCCTTAGGGAAAGGGTCTATGGCTACACCTTC; CDR3: CASSSPLRERVYGYTF
size: .; J: TRBJ1-2; D: .; V: TRBV2; DNA: TGTGCCAGCAGTGATAGACACCAAGTTAACTATGGCTACACCTTC; CDR3: CASSDRHQVNYGYTF
size: .; J: TRBJ2-2; D: TRBD2; V: TRBV7-3; DNA: TGTGCCAGCAGCTTGTACAGGACTAGCGGGAAGACCGGGGAGCTGTTTTTT; CDR3: CASSLYRTSGKTGELFF
size: .; J: TRBJ2-1; D: TRBD2; V: TRBV11-2; DNA: TGTGCCAGCAATTGGGGGGGACCTGTAGGCGATGAGCAGTTCTTC; CDR3: CASNWGGPVGDEQFF
size: .; J: TRBJ1-1; D: .; V: TRBV5-6; DNA: TGTGCCAGCAGCTTGGCCGGGTTTTACACTGAAGCTTTCTTT; CDR3: CASSLAGFYTEAFF
size: few; J: TRBJ2-1; D: .; V: TRBV6-1; DNA: TGTGCCAGCAGTGAATACTGGGGCGGAACCTACAATGAGCAGTTCTTC; CDR3: CASSEYWGGTYNEQFF
size: .; J: TRBJ1-2; D: .; V: TRBV27; DNA: TGTGCCAGCAGCCCAGAACAGGCCGGATTCTATGGCTACACCTTC; CDR3: CASSPEQAGFYGYTF
size: .; J: TRBJ2-3; D: .; V: TRBV29-1; DNA: TGCAGCGTTGAATCAGACGGCTGGGGCACAGATACGCAGTATTTT; CDR3: CSVESDGWGTDTQYF
size: .; J: TRBJ2-2; D: TRBD1; V: TRBV18; DNA: TGTGCCAGCTCACTCGGGACAGGGGGAGACCCTCTGTTTTTT; CDR3: CASSLGTGGDPLFF
size: .; J: TRBJ1-2; D: .; V: TRBV27; DNA: TGTGCCAGCAGCCTCAGGGGCGCTTACGGCTACACCTTC; CDR3: CASSLRGAYGYTF
size: .; J: TRBJ1-6; D: TRBD1; V: TRBV2; DNA: TGTGCCAGCAGTGTGGGACAGGGGGATAATTCACCCCTCCACTTT; CDR3: CASSVGQGDNSPLHF
size: .; J: TRBJ2-3; D: TRBD1; V: TRBV5-1; DNA: TGCGCCAGCAGCGCCACCGGGACAGGGACAGATACGCAGTATTTT; CDR3: CASSATGTGTDTQYF
size: .; J: TRBJ1-2; D: .; V: TRBV7-6; DNA: TGTGCCAGCAGCTTAAAACCGGTCGGCTGGGTGAACTATGGCTACACCTTC; CDR3: CASSLKPVGWVNYGYTF